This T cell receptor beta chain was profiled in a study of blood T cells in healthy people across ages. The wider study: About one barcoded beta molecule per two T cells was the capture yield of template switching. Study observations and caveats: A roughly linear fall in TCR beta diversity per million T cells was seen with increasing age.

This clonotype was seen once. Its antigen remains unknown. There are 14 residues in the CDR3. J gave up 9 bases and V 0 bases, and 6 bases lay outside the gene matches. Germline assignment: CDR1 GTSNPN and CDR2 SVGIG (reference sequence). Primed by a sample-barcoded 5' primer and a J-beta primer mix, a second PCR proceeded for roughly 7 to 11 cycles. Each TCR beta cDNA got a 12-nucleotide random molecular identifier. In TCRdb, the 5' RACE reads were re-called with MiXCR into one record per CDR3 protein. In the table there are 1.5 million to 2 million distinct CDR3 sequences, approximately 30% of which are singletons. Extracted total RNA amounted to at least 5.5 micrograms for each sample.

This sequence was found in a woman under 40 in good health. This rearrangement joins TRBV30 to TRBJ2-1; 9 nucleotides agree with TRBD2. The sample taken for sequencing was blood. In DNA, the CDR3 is TGTGCCTGGAGTGTGTCTAGCGGGACTGTTGAGCAGTTCTTC. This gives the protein CAWSVSSGTVEQFF.